These 23 T cell receptor beta chains came from one sample sequenced in a study of CD8+CD57+ T cells in acquired aplastic anemia. For sequencing, patients were chosen who had shown expansion of CD8+CD57+ cells by flow cytometry. The use of genomic DNA as template underpinned the TCR beta VDJ and CDR3 profiling. MiXCR, applied by TCRdb to the reads, yields one record per CDR3 protein. The data contain around 430,000 distinct CDR3 sequences, less than 35% of them seen just once; the ten biggest clones take up 0.75% to 0.95%. Sequencing was performed on sorted CD4+, CD8+, or CD8+CD57+ T cells (not recorded which) from PBMCs. All receptors come from a human donor with aplastic anemia.

A note on this clonotype: The junction differs from germline at one of its ends, possibly a read error. The chain uses TRBV20-1 and TRBJ1-2, with 7 nucleotides matching TRBD1. There are 13 residues in the CDR3. CDR1 DFQATT and CDR2 SNEGSKA come from the germline V gene (reference sequence). CDR3 residues: CNARTGSNYGYTF. DNA for the CDR3: TGCAATGCTAGGACAGGCAGCAACTATGGCTACACCTTC.

This clonotype has a handful of counts. The rearrangement links TRBV5-4 to TRBJ2-5; TRBD1 might be the D (6 bases). V gave up 4 bases and J gave up 2 bases, with 12 bases separating them. There are 14 residues in the CDR3. CDR1 SGHNT and CDR2 YYREEE come from the germline V gene (reference sequence). The CDR3 DNA follows: TGTGCCAGCAGCATGACCGGGACACAAGAGACCCAGTACTTC. The encoded protein is CASSMTGTQETQYF.

The sample holds many counts of this clonotype. V usage is TRBV10-3 and J usage is TRBJ1-5, with 11 bases that match TRBD1. The germline CDR1 and CDR2 sequences are ENHRY and SYGVKD. With V trimmed by 5 bases and J by 6 bases, 9 bases remained unmatched. The CDR3 consists of 16 residues. The CDR3 DNA follows: TGTGCCATCAGTACGGGGGACAGGGGGTCGGCTCAGCCCCAGCATTTT. Translating gives CAISTGDRGSAQPQHF.

In the case of this clonotype: A much larger clone sits a single nucleotide away, making a read error possible. The chain couples TRBV12-3 or TRBV12-4 to TRBJ1-5; tentative D call: TRBD1 (5 bases). Trimming removed 3 bases from V and 5 bases from J, with 14 bases in between. This CDR3 has 15 amino acids. The CDR3 spells CASSLQGRRYQPQHF. The CDR3 nucleotides read TGTGCCAGCAGTTTGCAGGGACGACGCTATCAGCCCCAGCATTTT.

The CDR3: CASGRQGTDTQYF. CDR3 nucleotide sequence: TGTGCCAGCGGCAGACAGGGGACAGATACGCAGTATTTT. This rearrangement joins TRBV2 to TRBJ2-3, with 8 positions matching TRBD1. Trimming at V came to 8 bases and at J to 3 bases, leaving 4 bases not matched to a gene. The germline V gene has CDR1 SNHLY and CDR2 FYNNEI. The CDR3 has 13 amino acids.

Comments on this clonotype: A much larger clone is a single base away; this may be a read error. This chain connects TRBV19 to TRBJ1-5, with 7 bases matching TRBD1. V was clipped by 7 bases and J by 2 bases; unmatched bases: 11. Germline V lookup: CDR1 LNHDA, CDR2 SQIVND (reference sequence). CDR3 length equals 16 residues. The chain's CDR3 is CASNSDRDRGNQPQHF. The DNA for the CDR3 is TGTGCCAGTAACTCAGACAGGGATAGAGGCAATCAGCCCCAGCATTTT.

This clonotype was counted only a few times. The chain uses TRBV13 and TRBJ2-7; possibly TRBD2 for D (5 bases). V lost 3 bases to trimming and J lost 3 bases, with 12 bases between them. Germline CDR1 PRHDT, CDR2 FYEKMQ (reference sequence). CDR3 size: 14 residues. The chain's CDR3 is CASSFSDTHYEQYF. CDR3 nucleotide sequence: TGTGCCAGCAGCTTTAGCGACACTCACTACGAGCAGTACTTC. The full variable domain, completed using reference TRBV13 and TRBJ2-7, is AAGVIQSPRHLIKEKRETATLKCYPIPRHDTVYWYQQGPGQDPQFLISFYEKMQSDKGSIPDRFSAQQFSDYHSELNMSSLELGDSALYFCASSFSDTHYEQYFGPGTRLTVT.

The table lists this clonotype with a few counts. The V and J genes are TRBV7-3 and TRBJ2-2; 8 bases agree with TRBD2. V lost 2 bases, J lost 5 bases, and 7 bases stayed unmatched. The germline V gene has CDR1 SGHTA and CDR2 FQGTGA. The CDR3 runs 16 residues. CDR3: CASSLDQSGRTGELFF. CDR3 DNA: TGTGCCAGCAGCTTAGACCAAAGCGGGAGAACCGGGGAGCTGTTTTTT. Filled out from reference TRBV7-3 and TRBJ2-2, the complete variable domain reads GAGVSQTPSNKVTEKGKYVELRCDPISGHTALYWYRQSLGQGPEFLIYFQGTGAADDSGLPNDRFFAVRPEGSVSTLKIQRTERGDSAVYLCASSLDQSGRTGELFFGEGSRLTVL.

This sequence joins TRBV7-9 and TRBJ1-1; 8 bases agree with TRBD1. The CDR3 has 14 residues. CDR1 and CDR2 from the germline V gene are SEHNR and FQNEAQ (reference sequence). Trimming took 5 bases from V and 6 from J; bases not matched to a gene: 8. The CDR3 nucleotides are TGTGCCAGCAGCCAAGGACAGGGAGCGGCTGAAGCTTTCTTT. Its protein is CASSQGQGAAEAFF.

This chain joins TRBV18 and TRBJ1-5; 9 bases are a match to TRBD1. CDR3 length equals 16 residues. In germline, CDR1 is KGHSH, CDR2 LQKENI. V was pared by 3 bases and J by 0 bases, with 3 bases of the junction left unmatched. CDR3 DNA: TGTGCCAGCTCACCGAGACAGGGGGTTAGCAATCAGCCCCAGCATTTT. The encoded protein is CASSPRQGVSNQPQHF.

V and J are TRBV11-2 and TRBJ1-1, with D unresolved. Trimming took 2 bases from V and 8 from J, leaving 15 bases between them. Looked up from germline, CDR1 is SGHAT and CDR2 is FQNNGV. The CDR3 totals 14 residues. CDR3 sequence: CASSLQTTGTEAFF. The CDR3 DNA is TGTGCCAGCAGCTTACAAACCACCGGCACCGAAGCTTTCTTT.

This clonotype was found many times. The chain is built from TRBV2 and TRBJ2-7, with 8 positions matching TRBD1. CDR1 is SNHLY, CDR2 FYNNEI, per germline. The V and J ends lost 1 base and 2 bases, in that order; junction bases with no gene match: 7. CDR3 length equals 16 residues. CDR3 sequence: CASSEGSGGLPYEQYF. CDR3 DNA sequence: TGTGCCAGCAGTGAAGGTTCAGGGGGCCTCCCCTACGAGCAGTACTTC.

This clonotype has at least ten counts. The CDR3 DNA sequence: TGTGCCATCAGAGCGGAGCAGAACACTGAAGCTTTCTTT. This translates into CAIRAEQNTEAFF. This sequence joins TRBV10-3 and TRBJ1-1; D ambiguous. Germline lookup yields CDR1 ENHRY and CDR2 SYGVKD. The CDR3 sequence is 13 residues long. V was clipped by 6 bases and J by 1 base, with 9 bases between them.

About this clonotype itself: The junction does not match germline at one end; this may be a read error. The gene calls are TRBV6-2 or TRBV6-3 and TRBJ2-5; TRBD1 or TRBD2 may be the D gene (6 bases each). Looked up from germline, CDR1 is MNHEY and CDR2 is SVGEGT. The CDR3 runs 15 residues. CDR3 region: CTSSRGGAGGDTQYF. DNA for the CDR3: TGTACCAGCAGCCGAGGGGGAGCCGGAGGGGATACCCAGTACTTC.

This clonotype was seen at least ten times. In DNA, the CDR3 is TGCAGTGCTAGCGACAGTTCCTACGAGCAGTACTTC. Encoded protein: CSASDSSYEQYF. The V call is TRBV20-1, the J call TRBJ2-7; maybe TRBD1 (5 bases). This CDR3 contains 12 residues. Trimming cost V 3 bases and J 1 base, with 7 bases left between them. Germline CDR1 DFQATT, CDR2 SNEGSKA (reference sequence).

Remarks on this clonotype: One base away lies a much larger clone, so this may be a sequencing read error. The genes are TRBV20-1 and TRBJ1-5; D remains unclear. The V and J ends lost 3 bases and 1 base respectively, with 7 bases between them. Germline V CDR1 and CDR2: DFQATT, SNEGSKA (reference sequence). CDR3 length: 13 residues. The DNA for the CDR3 is TGCAGTGCTAGCCCTCCAAGCAATCAGCCCCAGCATTTT. This sequence encodes CSASPPSNQPQHF.

In the case of this clonotype: This clone may be a read error of a much larger clone one base away. The V call is TRBV4-1, the J call TRBJ1-6, with D possibly TRBD1 on 5 matching bases. The germline V gene has CDR1 MGHRA and CDR2 YSYEKL. The CDR3 totals 17 residues. Here the CDR3 DNA reads TGCGCCAGCAGCCAAGTCTCGTGGTCAGGGCCAAATTCATCCCTCCACTTT. Protein: CASSQVSWSGPNSSLHF.

The chain employs TRBV3-1 and TRBJ1-6; TRBD1 aligns across 8 bases. V shed 6 bases and J 8 bases; nucleotides not matched to a gene: 15. The CDR3 covers 17 residues. From germline, CDR1 is LGHDT and CDR2 YNNKEL (reference sequence). The DNA for the CDR3 is TGTGCCAGCAGGCCCCCGGGACGGCAACAGGGGGATTCACCCCTCCACTTT. This gives the protein CASRPPGRQQGDSPLHF.

This clonotype was found a few times. The V call is TRBV21-1, the J call TRBJ2-1; TRBD2 reflects the table's D call only, with no check against the DNA. TRBV21-1 is deemed a pseudogene. The CDR3 is made up of 20 amino acids. CDR3 nucleotide sequence: TGTGCCAGCAGCATCGGACTACTAGCGGGAAAGGGGAGCTCCTACAATGAGCAGTTCTTC. The encoded protein is CASSIGLLAGKGSSYNEQFF.

This clonotype was counted a few times. In DNA form, the CDR3 reads TGTGCCAGCAGCGTGGGGACAGGAGTCGGAAACACCATATATTTT. Translation gives CASSVGTGVGNTIYF. The gene calls are TRBV9 and TRBJ1-3, with 8 bases lining up with TRBD1. Germline CDR1 is SGDLS and CDR2 is YYNGEE. The CDR3 is made up of 15 amino acids. The J segment lost 4 bases and the V segment lost 2 bases, leaving 5 bases of the junction unmatched. Full variable domain (rest looked up from reference TRBV9 and TRBJ1-3): DSGVTQTPKHLITATGQRVTLRCSPRSGDLSVYWYQQSLDQGLQFLIQYYNGEERAKGNILERFSAQQFPDLHSELNLSSLELGDSALYFCASSVGTGVGNTIYFGEGSWLTVV.

This clonotype was observed at least ten times. This chain links TRBV19 with TRBJ1-2, with D possibly matching TRBD1 (5 bases). Trimming shortened V by 9 bases and J by 0 bases, and 14 bases separated the two germline ends. Germline CDR1 and CDR2: LNHDA and SQIVND (reference sequence). The CDR3 sequence is 14 residues long. As DNA, the CDR3 is TGTGCCAGCTCAAGACAGATAACTAACTATGGCTACACCTTC. Encoded protein: CASSRQITNYGYTF.

This clonotype was seen more than once but under ten times. J is TRBJ1-3 and V is TRBV11-2; D might be TRBD1 (5 bases). Trimming shortened V by 4 bases and J by 2 bases, and 15 bases separated the two germline ends. Germline V CDR1 and CDR2: SGHAT, FQNNGV. The CDR3 totals 16 residues. CDR3 nucleotides: TGTGCCAGCAGCTGGGGGACGGTTATAGCTGGAAACACCATATATTTT. Its translation: CASSWGTVIAGNTIYF.

This clonotype was counted at least ten times. The J gene is TRBJ1-1, the V gene TRBV19; no clear D gene. Per germline, CDR1 LNHDA and CDR2 SQIVND (reference sequence). The germline V and J ends were trimmed by 3 bases and 7 bases, with 6 bases remaining between them. The CDR3 runs to 11 residues. As DNA, the CDR3 is TGTGCCAGTAGTATGAGAGTTGAAGCTTTCTTT. As protein: CASSMRVEAFF. Full variable domain (rest looked up from reference TRBV19 and TRBJ1-1): DGGITQSPKYLFRKEGQNVTLSCEQNLNHDAMYWYRQDPGQGLRLIYYSQIVNDFQKGDIAEGYSVSREKKESFPLTVTSAQKNPTAFYLCASSMRVEAFFGQGTRLTVV.